This entry lists 22 T cell receptor beta chains sequenced from one sample in a study of T cell responses to AZD1222 COVID-19 vaccine. Measured with immunoSEQ multiplex PCR; TCRdb has only the in-frame clones, and not every one. Of approximately 100,000 clones in the sample, roughly 91% were seen once. Specimen: peripheral blood, collected on day 0 of AZD1222 vaccination. The receptors come from an adult in good health.

This rearrangement joins TRBV28 to TRBJ1-2; 8 bases agree with TRBD1. CDR1 and CDR2 (germline): MDHEN, SYDVKM. The V segment lost 4 bases and the J segment 4 bases; nucleotides outside the gene matches: 2. The CDR3 covers 13 residues. The CDR3 nucleotides are TGTGCCAGCAGTTCACAGGGGGGCTATGGCTACACCTTC. It encodes CASSSQGGYGYTF.

The V call is TRBV5-4, the J call TRBJ2-6; TRBD1 agrees at 8 bases. V shed 0 bases and J 4 bases; nucleotides not matched to a gene: 6. This CDR3 spans 17 amino acids. Germline lookup yields CDR1 SGHNT and CDR2 YYREEE (reference sequence). CDR3 amino acids: CASSLGTGMTGANVLTF. CDR3 sequence (DNA): TGTGCCAGCAGCTTGGGGACAGGGATGACCGGGGCCAACGTCCTGACTTTC.

CDR3 DNA sequence: TGTGCCACCAGCAGAGACAGAGCAACTAATGAAAAACTGTTTTTT. It encodes CATSRDRATNEKLFF. The chain recombines TRBV15 with TRBJ1-4; D gene ambiguous. This CDR3 is built from 15 residues. Germline V gives CDR1 LNHNV, CDR2 YYDKDF (reference sequence). With 0 bases removed from V and 0 bases from J, the gap between germline ends came to 5 bases.

V is TRBV10-3 and J is TRBJ2-3; TRBD1 aligns across 9 bases. There are 16 residues in the CDR3. The V gene end was trimmed by 7 bases and the J gene end by 5 bases; junction bases not matched to a gene: 13. The germline V gene has CDR1 ENHRY and CDR2 SYGVKD. CDR3 coding DNA: TGTGCCATCAAGGGGGCCAACAGGGGGCTCGAAGATACGCAGTATTTT. Translation: CAIKGANRGLEDTQYF.

The chain employs TRBV15 and TRBJ1-5, with D uncertain. Germline CDR1 LNHNV, CDR2 YYDKDF (reference sequence). The length of the CDR3 is 13 residues. The V end was cut by 2 bases, the J end by 2 bases, with 4 bases between. In nucleotides, the CDR3 is TGTGCCACCAGCAGACATGGCAATCAGCCCCAGCATTTT. Its translation: CATSRHGNQPQHF.

J is TRBJ1-1 and V is TRBV5-1, with a weak D call TRBD1 (5 bases). Trimming took off 4 bases at V and 6 bases at J, with 13 bases between the two ends. Germline CDR1 SGHRS, CDR2 YFSETQ. There are 13 residues in the CDR3. The CDR3 bases are TGCGCCAGCAGCCTGGGGGGGTTATCTGAAGCTTTCTTT. This translates into CASSLGGLSEAFF.

This clone was observed a single time. The V gene is TRBV11-2, the J gene TRBJ2-3; D is uncertain. Germline CDR1 reads SGHAT; CDR2 reads FQNNGV. CDR3 length: 14 residues. The V end lost 0 bases, the J end lost 6 bases, and 10 bases lay between the germline ends. CDR3 sequence (DNA): TGTGCCAGCAGCTTAGATGACGACGGGGATACGCAGTATTTT. Translation gives CASSLDDDGDTQYF.

The gene calls are TRBV6-5 and TRBJ1-1; 7 positions agree with TRBD1. V dropped 5 bases and J dropped 10; count of bases not matched to a gene: 10. The CDR3 has 13 residues. Germline loops: CDR1 MNHEY, CDR2 SVGAGI. CDR3: CASSRPGQPRAFF. Written as DNA, the CDR3 is TGTGCCAGCAGTAGGCCGGGACAGCCCCGAGCTTTCTTT.

The rearrangement uses TRBV18 and TRBJ1-1; possible D gene TRBD1, 5 bases. The CDR3 runs 13 residues. V gave up 8 bases and J gave up 4 bases, with 14 bases separating them. The germline V gene encodes CDR1 KGHSH and CDR2 LQKENI. CDR3: CASLLGGTTEAFF. The CDR3 DNA reads as TGTGCCAGCCTCCTGGGGGGGACCACTGAAGCTTTCTTT.

V gene TRBV12-3 or TRBV12-4 combines with J gene TRBJ2-1; D not certain. Trimming pared 3 bases from V and 6 bases from J, leaving 9 bases between. The CDR3 is made up of 13 amino acids. The CDR3 loop is CASSLRQFNEQFF. DNA for the CDR3: TGTGCCAGCAGTTTGAGGCAGTTCAATGAGCAGTTCTTC.

The genes are TRBV5-1 and TRBJ1-1; D gene unclear. This CDR3 contains 13 residues. From germline, CDR1 is SGHRS and CDR2 YFSETQ. The V end was cut by 0 bases, the J end by 4 bases, with 7 bases between. The CDR3 nucleotides are TGCGCCAGCAGCTTGGGAGCGGGCACTGAAGCTTTCTTT. This translates into CASSLGAGTEAFF.

In this sample, this clone turned up once. The J gene is TRBJ1-5, the V gene TRBV6-4, with TRBD1 matching over 8 bases. J lost 0 bases, V lost 5 bases, and 6 bases had no gene match. The V gene's germline CDR1 is MRHNA and CDR2 SNTAGT. The CDR3 sequence is 16 residues long. The CDR3 region is CASSPSDRDSNQPQHF. The CDR3 DNA reads TGTGCCAGCAGTCCCTCGGACAGGGATAGCAATCAGCCCCAGCATTTT.

V and J are TRBV27 and TRBJ2-3; 11 nucleotides match TRBD2. Germline trimming cut 5 bases from V and 3 bases from J; bases unmatched to any gene: 7. The CDR3 covers 16 residues. Germline-derived CDR1 and CDR2 are MNHEY and SMNVEV (reference sequence). The CDR3, as DNA: TGTGCCAGCAGTCCGCCGGGACTAGCGGCAACAGATACGCAGTATTTT. Its protein product is CASSPPGLAATDTQYF.

This clone has a single count. CDR3 in amino acids: CATVPGQGAVTEAFF. The CDR3 DNA reads as TGTGCCACCGTCCCGGGACAGGGGGCAGTCACTGAAGCTTTCTTT. The chain combines TRBV6-5 with TRBJ1-1; TRBD1 agrees at 12 bases. This CDR3 has 15 residues. With V trimmed by 10 bases and J by 4 bases, 10 bases remained unmatched. Germline V gene lookup returns CDR1 MNHEY and CDR2 SVGAGI.

V is TRBV4-2 and J is TRBJ2-3; 10 bases map to TRBD2. V dropped 3 bases and J dropped 2; count of bases not matched to a gene: 8. The CDR3 has 17 residues. The germline gives CDR1 LGHNA, CDR2 YNFKEQ. CDR3 sequence: CASSQIGLADPTDTQYF. Here the CDR3 DNA reads TGTGCCAGCAGCCAGATCGGACTAGCGGACCCCACAGATACGCAGTATTTT.

The chain recombines TRBV2 with TRBJ2-3, with 7 bases that match TRBD2. CDR3 length equals 17 residues. Losses at the gene ends were 2 bases for V and 2 bases for J; bases not matched to a gene: 10. In germline, CDR1 is SNHLY, CDR2 FYNNEI. CDR3 protein: CASSEFFRGSYTDTQYF. Written as DNA, the CDR3 is TGTGCCAGCAGTGAATTCTTTCGCGGGAGCTACACAGATACGCAGTATTTT.

The chain is built from TRBV13 and TRBJ1-6, with D tentatively TRBD1 (6 bases). In germline, CDR1 is PRHDT, CDR2 FYEKMQ (reference sequence). The CDR3 consists of 15 residues. Trimming pared 5 bases from V and 7 bases from J, leaving 15 bases between. The CDR3 reads CASSLQGTANSPLHF. Here the CDR3 DNA reads TGTGCCAGCAGCCTCCAGGGGACGGCAAATTCACCCCTCCACTTT.

This clone has just one count. V gene TRBV5-8 combines with J gene TRBJ2-3, with D uncertain. The CDR3 has 16 amino acids. The germline V gene has CDR1 SGHTS and CDR2 YDEGEE. Deletions cut 0 bases from V and 2 bases from J, with 13 bases between. Here the CDR3 DNA reads TGTGCCAGCAGCTTGGGACGGCGATCCTCCACAGATACGCAGTATTTT. This translates into CASSLGRRSSTDTQYF.

This clone was seen just once. This chain links TRBV7-2 with TRBJ1-1; D call uncertain. Per germline, CDR1 SGHTA and CDR2 FQGNSA. Trimming left V 3 bases short and J 5 bases short, with 10 bases between. The CDR3 has 13 amino acids. CDR3 in amino acids: CASSFTAKTEAFF. CDR3 DNA sequence: TGTGCCAGCAGCTTCACCGCGAAGACTGAAGCTTTCTTT.

The chain recombines TRBV7-9 with TRBJ1-2; 7 positions agree with TRBD1. Germline loops: CDR1 SEHNR, CDR2 FQNEAQ (reference sequence). The CDR3 contains 16 residues. V trimming: 1 base; J trimming: 4 bases; junction bases outside the gene matches: 9. In DNA, the CDR3 is TGTGCCAGCAGCTTAGGCGGGACAGATATCTTCTATGGCTACACCTTC. Its translation is CASSLGGTDIFYGYTF. The variable domain in full, with the rest retrieved from reference TRBV7-9 and TRBJ1-2, is DTGVSQNPRHKITKRGQNVTFRCDPISEHNRLYWYRQTLGQGPEFLTYFQNEAQLEKSRLLSDRFSAERPKGSFSTLEIQRTEQGDSAMYLCASSLGGTDIFYGYTFGSGTRLTVV.

This clone was recorded a few times. At the DNA level, this CDR3 is encoded by other sequences in the same sample as well. The gene calls are TRBV5-4 and TRBJ2-2; unclear D gene. V lost 3 bases, J lost 4 bases, and 7 bases lay in between. CDR3 size: 13 residues. Germline V gene data show CDR1 as SGHNT and CDR2 as YYREEE (reference sequence). CDR3: CASSSWGTGELFF. The CDR3 nucleotides are TGTGCCAGCAGCTCCTGGGGCACCGGGGAGCTGTTTTTT.

This sequence joins TRBV9 and TRBJ1-1; D uncertain. Germline V lookup: CDR1 SGDLS, CDR2 YYNGEE. V was shortened by 4 bases and J by 0 bases, with 7 bases between the two germline ends. The CDR3 is 13 amino acids. CDR3 region: CASSSNMNTEAFF. CDR3 in DNA: TGTGCCAGCAGCTCGAATATGAACACTGAAGCTTTCTTT.